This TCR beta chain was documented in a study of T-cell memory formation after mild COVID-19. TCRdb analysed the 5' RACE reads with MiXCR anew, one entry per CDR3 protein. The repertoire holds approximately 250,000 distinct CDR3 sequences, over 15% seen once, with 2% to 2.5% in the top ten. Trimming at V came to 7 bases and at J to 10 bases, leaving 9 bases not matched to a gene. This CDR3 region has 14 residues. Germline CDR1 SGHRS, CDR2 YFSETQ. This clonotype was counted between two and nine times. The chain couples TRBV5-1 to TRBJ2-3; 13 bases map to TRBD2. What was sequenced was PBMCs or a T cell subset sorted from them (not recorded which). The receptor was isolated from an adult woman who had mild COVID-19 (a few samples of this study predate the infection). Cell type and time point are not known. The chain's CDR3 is CASGVLAGGPAQYF. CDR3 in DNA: TGCGCCAGCGGAGTACTAGCGGGAGGGCCCGCGCAGTATTTT.